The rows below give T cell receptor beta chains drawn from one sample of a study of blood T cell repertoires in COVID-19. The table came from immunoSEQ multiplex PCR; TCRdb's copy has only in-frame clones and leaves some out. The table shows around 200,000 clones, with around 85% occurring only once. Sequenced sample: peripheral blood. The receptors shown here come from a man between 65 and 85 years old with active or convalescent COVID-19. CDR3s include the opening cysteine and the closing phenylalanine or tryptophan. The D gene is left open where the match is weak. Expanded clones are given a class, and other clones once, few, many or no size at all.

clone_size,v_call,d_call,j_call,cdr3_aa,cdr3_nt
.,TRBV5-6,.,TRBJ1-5,CASSVGAQPQHF,TGTGCCAGCAGCGTAGGGGCTCAGCCCCAGCATTTT
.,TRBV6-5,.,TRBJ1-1,CASSSPTALNTEAFF,TGTGCCAGCAGTTCCCCGACAGCCTTGAACACTGAAGCTTTCTTT
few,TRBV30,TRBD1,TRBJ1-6,CAWSGGWTGLNSPLHF,TGTGCCTGGAGTGGTGGGTGGACAGGGTTGAATTCACCCCTCCACTTT
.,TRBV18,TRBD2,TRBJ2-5,CASSFRLAGGQETQYF,TGTGCCAGCTCATTCCGACTAGCGGGGGGGCAAGAGACCCAGTACTTC
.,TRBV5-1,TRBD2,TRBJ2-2,CASSWGTSANTGELFF,TGCGCCAGCAGCTGGGGGACTAGCGCGAACACCGGGGAGCTGTTTTTT
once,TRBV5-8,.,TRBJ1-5,CASSLYGNQPQHF,TGTGCCAGCAGCTTGTACGGGAATCAGCCCCAGCATTTT
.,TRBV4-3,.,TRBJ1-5,CASSQGLSSNQPQHF,TGCGCCAGCAGCCAAGGACTGTCTTCCAATCAGCCCCAGCATTTT
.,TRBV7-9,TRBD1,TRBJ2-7,CASSFQPGTGSSYEQYF,TGTGCCAGCAGCTTCCAACCCGGGACAGGGAGCTCCTACGAGCAGTACTTC
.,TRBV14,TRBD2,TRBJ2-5,CASSQEPSRLRTSGGSGETQYF,TGTGCCAGCAGCCAAGAACCGAGTAGACTCCGGACTAGCGGGGGGTCGGGAGAGACCCAGTACTTC
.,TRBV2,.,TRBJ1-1,CASNRPNTEAFF,TGTGCCAGCAACAGACCGAACACTGAAGCTTTCTTT
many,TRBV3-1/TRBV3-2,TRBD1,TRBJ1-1,CASSQDLRDRVVTEAFF,TGTGCCAGCAGCCAAGATCTGCGGGACAGGGTCGTTACTGAAGCTTTCTTT
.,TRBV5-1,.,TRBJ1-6,CASSTPEVGNSPLHF,TGCGCCAGCAGCACACCGGAGGTGGGGAATTCACCCCTCCACTTT
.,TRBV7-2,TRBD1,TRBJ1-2,CASSSGAPGQGHGYTF,TGTGCCAGCAGCTCAGGAGCCCCGGGACAGGGTCATGGCTACACCTTC
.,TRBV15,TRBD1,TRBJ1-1,CATSDHRWDRGNTEAFF,TGTGCCACCAGCGACCACAGGTGGGACAGGGGCAACACTGAAGCTTTCTTT
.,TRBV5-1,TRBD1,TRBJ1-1,CASSLQGFTEAFF,TGCGCCAGCAGCCTACAGGGGTTCACTGAAGCTTTCTTT
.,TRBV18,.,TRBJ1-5,CASSPPPGIGQPQHF,TGTGCCAGCTCACCACCACCCGGGATTGGTCAGCCCCAGCATTTT
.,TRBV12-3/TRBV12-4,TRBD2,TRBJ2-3,CASRLAGSDTQYF,TGTGCCAGCAGGCTAGCGGGAAGTGATACGCAGTATTTT
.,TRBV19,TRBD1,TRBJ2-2,CASSTRDSRTGELFF,TGTGCCAGTAGTACCCGGGACAGCCGGACCGGGGAGCTGTTTTTT
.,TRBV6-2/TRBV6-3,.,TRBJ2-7,CASSYPPVGGLDREQYF,TGTGCCAGCAGTTACCCCCCGGTTGGGGGCCTCGATAGGGAGCAGTACTTC
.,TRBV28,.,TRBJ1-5,CASNGKNQPQHF,TGTGCCAGCAACGGGAAAAATCAGCCCCAGCATTTT
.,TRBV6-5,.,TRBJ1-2,CASSTRERAYGYTF,TGTGCCAGCAGTACGAGGGAGAGGGCGTACGGCTACACCTTC
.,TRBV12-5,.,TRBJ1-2,CASGTDGLRYGYTF,TGTGCTAGTGGCACGGACGGACTGAGGTATGGCTACACCTTC
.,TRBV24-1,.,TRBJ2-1,CATSAPPGSRDNEQFF,TGTGCCACCAGTGCCCCCCCGGGATCTAGGGACAATGAGCAGTTCTTC
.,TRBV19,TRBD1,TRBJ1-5,CASSMLGQSNQPQHF,TGTGCCAGTAGTATGTTGGGACAGAGCAATCAGCCCCAGCATTTT
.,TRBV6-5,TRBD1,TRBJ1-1,CASTLGQAIFTEAFF,TGTGCCAGCACCTTGGGACAGGCGATTTTCACTGAAGCTTTCTTT
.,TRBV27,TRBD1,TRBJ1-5,CASSLLGQGTQPQHF,TGTGCCAGCAGCCTATTGGGACAGGGAACTCAGCCCCAGCATTTT
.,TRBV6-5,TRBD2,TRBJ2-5,CASRTGGTQETQYF,TGTGCCAGCAGGACCGGGGGGACCCAAGAGACCCAGTACTTC
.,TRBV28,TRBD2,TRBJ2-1,CASSRLAAVYNEQFF,TGTGCCAGCAGCAGACTAGCGGCAGTTTACAATGAGCAGTTCTTC
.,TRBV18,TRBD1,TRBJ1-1,CASSQGTGGNTEAFF,TGTGCCAGCTCACAGGGGACAGGTGGGAACACTGAAGCTTTCTTT
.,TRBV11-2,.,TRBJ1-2,CASSLVGGDYGYTF,TGTGCCAGCAGCTTAGTAGGGGGAGACTATGGCTACACCTTC
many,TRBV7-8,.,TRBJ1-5,CASSLGTGSDQPQHF,TGTGCCAGCAGCTTAGGTACAGGGTCCGATCAGCCCCAGCATTTT
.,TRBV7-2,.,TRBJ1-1,CASSLQAGTEAFF,TGTGCCAGCAGCTTACAGGCAGGAACTGAAGCTTTCTTT
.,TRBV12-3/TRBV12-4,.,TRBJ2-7,CASSPSQGWEQYF,TGTGCCAGCAGTCCATCCCAGGGGTGGGAGCAGTACTTC
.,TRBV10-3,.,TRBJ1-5,CAISDAGGSNQPQHF,TGTGCCATCAGTGATGCGGGGGGGAGCAATCAGCCCCAGCATTTT
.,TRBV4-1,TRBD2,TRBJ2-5,CASSQELGLAGLGETQYF,TGCGCCAGCAGCCAAGAGTTAGGACTAGCGGGATTGGGAGAGACCCAGTACTTC
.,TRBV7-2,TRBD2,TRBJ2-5,CASSLAGGLETQYF,TGTGCCAGCAGCCTAGCGGGAGGGTTAGAGACCCAGTACTTC
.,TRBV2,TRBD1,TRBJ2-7,CASRPQTGVSSYEQYF,TGTGCCAGCAGGCCCCAGACAGGGGTCAGCTCCTACGAGCAGTACTTC
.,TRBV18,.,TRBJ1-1,CASSEGGTGNTEAFF,TGTGCCAGCTCAGAGGGGGGGACGGGGAACACTGAAGCTTTCTTT
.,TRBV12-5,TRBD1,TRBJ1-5,CASGATGTVQPQHF,TGTGCTAGTGGTGCGACAGGGACGGTTCAGCCCCAGCATTTT
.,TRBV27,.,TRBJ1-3,CASSARGGGNTIYF,TGTGCCAGCAGTGCCCGGGGGGGAGGAAACACCATATATTTT
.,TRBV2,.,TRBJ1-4,CASTAPGPYLYATNEKLFF,TGTGCCAGCACCGCCCCGGGTCCATACTTATATGCAACTAATGAAAAACTGTTTTTT
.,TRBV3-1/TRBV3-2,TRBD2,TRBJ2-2,CASSQDRGLVGTGELFF,TGTGCCAGCAGCCAAGATCGGGGACTAGTGGGGACCGGGGAGCTGTTTTTT
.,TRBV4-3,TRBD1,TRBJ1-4,CASSPAGTGGLNEKLFF,TGCGCCAGCAGCCCTGCCGGGACAGGGGGCTTGAACGAAAAACTGTTTTTT
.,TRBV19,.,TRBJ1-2,CASSIGRELNYGYTF,TGTGCCAGTAGTATAGGACGGGAATTGAACTATGGCTACACCTTC
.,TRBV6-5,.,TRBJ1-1,CASSPRQGSNTEAFF,TGTGCCAGCAGCCCACGCCAGGGCTCAAACACTGAAGCTTTCTTT
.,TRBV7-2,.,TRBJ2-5,CASSDQTGYQETQYF,TGTGCCAGCAGCGACCAGACAGGCTACCAAGAGACCCAGTACTTC
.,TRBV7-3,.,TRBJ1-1,CASSAQPTGPNTEAFF,TGTGCCAGCAGCGCGCAGCCGACAGGACCGAACACTGAAGCTTTCTTT
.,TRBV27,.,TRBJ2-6,CASSLYADNRSGANVLTF,TGTGCCAGCAGTCTATACGCGGACAACCGCTCTGGGGCCAACGTCCTGACTTTC
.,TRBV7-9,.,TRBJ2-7,CASSLGGQGLGEQYF,TGTGCCAGCAGCTTAGGTGGGCAGGGGCTAGGCGAGCAGTACTTC
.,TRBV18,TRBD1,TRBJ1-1,CASSVLQGKDTEAFF,TGTGCCAGCTCCGTACTACAGGGGAAGGACACTGAAGCTTTCTTT
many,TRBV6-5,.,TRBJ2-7,CASSFQGQLSEQYF,TGTGCCAGCAGTTTCCAGGGCCAGCTAAGCGAGCAGTACTTC
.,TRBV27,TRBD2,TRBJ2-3,CASRRRTSGSSPDTQYF,TGTGCCAGCAGGCGGAGGACTAGCGGGAGTTCCCCAGATACGCAGTATTTT
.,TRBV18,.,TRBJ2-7,CASSPGQITYEQYF,TGTGCCAGCTCACCTGGACAGATTACCTACGAGCAGTACTTC
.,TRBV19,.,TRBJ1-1,CASSSRTVMNTEAFF,TGTGCCAGTAGTTCCCGGACAGTAATGAACACTGAAGCTTTCTTT
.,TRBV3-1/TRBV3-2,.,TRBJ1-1,CASSQPSGYTEAFF,TGTGCCAGCAGCCAACCCTCAGGGTACACTGAAGCTTTCTTT
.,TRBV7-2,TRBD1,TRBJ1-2,CASSLIRIRQGDRGYTF,TGTGCCAGCAGCTTAATACGAATTCGACAGGGGGATAGGGGCTACACCTTC
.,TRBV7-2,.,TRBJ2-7,CASTLLAGRPYEQYF,TGTGCCAGCACCCTCCTTGCAGGGAGGCCCTACGAGCAGTACTTC
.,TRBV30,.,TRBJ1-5,CAWSVQQGNQPQHF,TGTGCCTGGAGTGTACAACAGGGTAATCAGCCCCAGCATTTT
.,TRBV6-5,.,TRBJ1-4,CASRRPFEGEKLFF,TGTGCCAGCAGACGACCATTCGAGGGCGAAAAACTGTTTTTT